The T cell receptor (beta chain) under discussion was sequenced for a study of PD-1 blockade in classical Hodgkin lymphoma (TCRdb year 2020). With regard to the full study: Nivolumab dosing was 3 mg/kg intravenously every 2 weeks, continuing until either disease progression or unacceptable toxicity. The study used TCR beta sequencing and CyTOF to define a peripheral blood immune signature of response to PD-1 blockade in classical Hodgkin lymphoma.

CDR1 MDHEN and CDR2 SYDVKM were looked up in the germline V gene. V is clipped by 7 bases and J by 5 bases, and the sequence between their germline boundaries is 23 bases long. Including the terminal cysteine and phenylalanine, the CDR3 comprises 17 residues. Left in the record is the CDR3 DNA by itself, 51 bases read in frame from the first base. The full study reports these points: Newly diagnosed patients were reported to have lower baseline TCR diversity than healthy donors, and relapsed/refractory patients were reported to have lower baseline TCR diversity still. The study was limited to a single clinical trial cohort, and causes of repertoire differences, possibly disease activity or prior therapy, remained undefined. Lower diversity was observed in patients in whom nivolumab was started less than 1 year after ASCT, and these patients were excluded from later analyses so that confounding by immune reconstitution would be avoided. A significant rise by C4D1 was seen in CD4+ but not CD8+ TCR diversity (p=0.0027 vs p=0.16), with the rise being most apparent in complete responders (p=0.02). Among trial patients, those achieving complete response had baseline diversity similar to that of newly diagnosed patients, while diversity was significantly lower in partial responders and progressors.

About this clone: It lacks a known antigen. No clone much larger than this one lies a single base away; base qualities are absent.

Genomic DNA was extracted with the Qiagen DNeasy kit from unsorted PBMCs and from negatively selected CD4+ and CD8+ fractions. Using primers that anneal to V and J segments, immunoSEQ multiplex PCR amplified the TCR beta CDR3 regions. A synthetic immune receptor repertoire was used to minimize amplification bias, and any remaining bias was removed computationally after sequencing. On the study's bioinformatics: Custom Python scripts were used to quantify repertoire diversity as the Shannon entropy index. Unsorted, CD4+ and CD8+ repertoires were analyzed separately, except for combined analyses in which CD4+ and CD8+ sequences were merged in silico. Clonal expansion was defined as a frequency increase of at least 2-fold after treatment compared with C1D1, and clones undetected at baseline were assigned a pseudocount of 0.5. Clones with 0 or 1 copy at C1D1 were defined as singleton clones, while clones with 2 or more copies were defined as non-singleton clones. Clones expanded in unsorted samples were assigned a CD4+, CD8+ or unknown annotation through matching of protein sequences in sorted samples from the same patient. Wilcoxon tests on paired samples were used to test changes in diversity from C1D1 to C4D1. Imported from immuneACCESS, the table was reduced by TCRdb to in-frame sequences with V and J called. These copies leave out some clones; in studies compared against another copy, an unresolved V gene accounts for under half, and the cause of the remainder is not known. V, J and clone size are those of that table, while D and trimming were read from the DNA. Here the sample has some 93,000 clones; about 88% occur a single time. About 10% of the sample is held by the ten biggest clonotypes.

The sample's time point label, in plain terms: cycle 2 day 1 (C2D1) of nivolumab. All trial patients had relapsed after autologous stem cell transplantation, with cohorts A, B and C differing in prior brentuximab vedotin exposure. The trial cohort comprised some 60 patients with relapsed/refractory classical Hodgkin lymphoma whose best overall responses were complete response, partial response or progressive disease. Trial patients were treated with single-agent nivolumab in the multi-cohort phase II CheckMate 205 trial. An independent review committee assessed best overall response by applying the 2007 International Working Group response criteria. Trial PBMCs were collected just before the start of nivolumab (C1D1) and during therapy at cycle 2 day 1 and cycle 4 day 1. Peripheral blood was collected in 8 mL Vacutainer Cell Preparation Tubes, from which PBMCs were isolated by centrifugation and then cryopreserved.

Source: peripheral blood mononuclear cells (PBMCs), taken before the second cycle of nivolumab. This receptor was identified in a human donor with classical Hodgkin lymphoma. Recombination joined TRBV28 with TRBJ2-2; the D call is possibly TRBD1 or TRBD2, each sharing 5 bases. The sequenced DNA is TGTGCCAGCACTCGGTTGGGGGACCCCTCCTTAACCGGGGAGCTGTTTTTT. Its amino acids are CASTRLGDPSLTGELFF.